One sample yielded the 2 T cell receptor beta chains listed below, sequenced in a study of T cell clonality in common variable immunodeficiency. Some clones are missing from TCRdb's copy, which holds only in-frame ones; the method was immunoSEQ multiplex PCR. There are about 28,000 clones in the sample, none observed a single time. Findings of the study overall: In common variable immunodeficiency, TCR beta chains reportedly carried fewer deletions and N-nucleotide insertions.

These receptors' targets are unknown. Sequencing was done on a sample of peripheral blood mononuclear cells. Every receptor here comes from a human donor with common variable immunodeficiency.

This clone was counted many times. Read sequence stops 3 residues before the CDR3 end, and the germline J gene provides the missing end. This chain uses TRBV2 with TRBJ1-2, with 10 bases fitting TRBD1. Germline V gene sequence: CDR1 SNHLY, CDR2 FYNNEI. This CDR3 region has 16 residues. V lost 4 bases and J lost 4; bases outside the gene matches: 9. The CDR3 sequence: CASSVRDRGSGYGYTF. CDR3 DNA, as far as it was read: TGTGCCAGCAGTGTCCGGGACAGGGGATCGGGCTATGGC.

The table lists this clone with many counts. The read stops 3 residues short of the end of the CDR3; the missing end is completed from the germline J gene. J is TRBJ2-3 and V is TRBV19, with 11 positions matching TRBD2. CDR1 LNHDA and CDR2 SQIVND come from the germline V gene (reference sequence). J gave up 6 bases and V 5 bases, and 4 bases lay outside the gene matches. The CDR3 extends over 14 amino acids. The sequenced CDR3 bases are TGTGCCAGTAGTGCTAGCGGGGGGAGCGATACG. Its translation is CASSASGGSDT. The entire CDR3 reads CASSASGGSDTQYF.